The table lists the clone carrying this TCR beta chain with a few counts. The antigen is undetermined. This entry comes from a study of blood T cells in healthy people across ages. In the study overall: Template switching caught about one barcoded beta molecule for each two T cells. Study observations and caveats: Diversity of TCR beta correlated strongly with naive T cell percentage.

The CDR3 contains 17 residues. Germline V gene lookup returns CDR1 SGHRS and CDR2 YFSETQ. The V gene lost 4 bases and the J gene lost 5 bases, with 24 bases spanning the gap. Alongside a J-beta primer mix, a sample-barcoded 5' primer served in a second PCR lasting 7 to 11 cycles. TCRdb re-called the 5' RACE reads through MiXCR, storing one row per CDR3 protein. This sample has some 560,000 distinct CDR3 sequences, with roughly a quarter found just once. These data were likewise used in another study, on T cells of mothers and their children.

The origin of this receptor is a boy aged 2 to 10 in good health. This chain uses TRBV5-1 with TRBJ2-5, with a weak D call TRBD1 (7 bases). The specimen was blood. CDR3 DNA sequence: TGCGCCAGCAGCCTATCCATTCACAGGGGAGGCGGTGAGACCCAGTACTTC. Its translation is CASSLSIHRGGGETQYF.